Listed below are T cell receptor beta chains from one sample, sequenced in a study of blood T cells in healthy people across ages. TCRdb used MiXCR to reprocess the 5' RACE reads, holding one entry per CDR3 protein. Found here are about 970,000 distinct CDR3 sequences, 51% of them singletons; the top ten hold 20% to 25%. What was sequenced was blood. These receptors were taken from a woman in her sixties or seventies in good health. The CDR3 runs from the conserved cysteine through the conserved F or W. A D gene is named only where the DNA matches it firmly. Clone sizes are given selectively: once, few, many, or a class where the clone is expanded.

CDR3aa	CDR3nt	d_gene	abundance	v_gene	j_gene
CASSPWTNGAGELFF	TGTGCCAGCAGCCCGTGGACTAACGGTGCCGGGGAGCTGTTTTTT	.	.	TRBV3-1	TRBJ2-2
CASSVRDYYEQYF	TGTGCCAGCAGCGTCAGGGATTACTACGAGCAGTACTTC	.	.	TRBV11-2	TRBJ2-7
CSASRVVEDTQYF	TGCAGTGCTAGCAGAGTAGTGGAAGATACGCAGTATTTT	.	.	TRBV20-1	TRBJ2-3
CASSSKTSGKGYEQYF	TGTGCCAGCAGTTCGAAGACTAGCGGGAAAGGTTACGAGCAGTACTTC	TRBD2	.	TRBV27	TRBJ2-7
CSVVAGGRGYEQYF	TGCAGCGTTGTAGCGGGAGGTCGGGGCTACGAGCAGTACTTC	TRBD2	.	TRBV29-1	TRBJ2-7
CASSQVLAKNIQYF	TGTGCCAGCAGCCAAGTGCTAGCCAAAAACATTCAGTACTTC	.	.	TRBV3-1	TRBJ2-4
CASSPGWTFQTYEQYF	TGTGCCAGCAGTCCGGGGTGGACATTCCAAACCTACGAGCAGTACTTC	.	.	TRBV7-2	TRBJ2-7
CASSFQNRLAGVDEQFF	TGCGCCAGCAGCTTCCAAAACCGACTAGCGGGAGTTGATGAGCAGTTCTTC	TRBD2	.	TRBV5-1	TRBJ2-1
CASSPRHTHNQPQHF	TGTGCCAGCAGTCCAAGGCACACGCACAATCAGCCCCAGCATTTT	.	few	TRBV6-5	TRBJ1-5
CSARDWTDYSNQPQHF	TGCAGTGCTAGAGATTGGACAGATTATAGCAATCAGCCCCAGCATTTT	.	.	TRBV20-1	TRBJ1-5
CASSSGLSLNTGELFF	TGTGCCAGCAGTTCGGGACTGTCACTTAACACCGGGGAGCTGTTTTTT	.	few	TRBV6-2/TRBV6-3	TRBJ2-2
CASSPGVASDTQYF	TGTGCCAGCAGTCCCGGAGTAGCGTCAGATACGCAGTATTTT	.	few	TRBV6-2/TRBV6-3	TRBJ2-3
CASSFGRRYPQYF	TGTGCCAGCAGTTTCGGTAGGAGGTACCCCCAGTACTTC	.	.	TRBV12-3/TRBV12-4	TRBJ2-7
CSVDHRGSTEAFF	TGCAGCGTTGACCACAGGGGAAGCACTGAAGCTTTCTTT	TRBD1	few	TRBV29-1	TRBJ1-1